This TCR beta chain was documented in a study of T cell changes during pregnancy in multiple sclerosis. Data came from immunoSEQ multiplex PCR; TCRdb stores just in-frame clones and leaves some out. This table holds about 64,000 clones, roughly 92% found once. The germline V gene encodes CDR1 SGHVS and CDR2 FQNEAQ. Trimming pared 1 base from V and 9 bases from J, leaving 13 bases between. CDR3 length: 14 amino acids. This sample comprised peripheral blood, obtained in the second trimester of pregnancy. The clonotype was recovered from a female donor with multiple sclerosis, enrolled in a pregnancy study. V is TRBV7-8 and J is TRBJ2-1, with D maybe TRBD1 (5 bases). CDR3 protein: CASSLEWTYLEQFF. The CDR3 coding sequence is TGTGCCAGCAGCTTAGAGTGGACATATCTTGAGCAGTTCTTC.